A single sample gave rise to the 3 T cell receptor beta chains below, sequenced in a study of T cells in Graves' hyperthyroidism and ophthalmopathy. Amplified TCR beta CDR3 regions derived from RNA transcripts. The HTBI set primed first-round TCR CDR3 RT-PCR. TCRdb redid the calling of the multiplex PCR reads with MiXCR, one entry per CDR3 protein. Of more than 600,000 distinct CDR3 sequences in the sample, about a sixth were seen once. The material sequenced was blood. These receptors originate from a man between 18 and 29 years old with Graves' hyperthyroidism.

Worth noting for this clonotype: A much larger clone differs by one base, so this may be a read error. The J gene is TRBJ1-2, the V gene TRBV13; 7 bases line up with TRBD1. CDR3 length: 14 amino acids. The J segment lost 5 bases and the V segment lost 5 bases, leaving 8 bases of the junction unmatched. Germline assignment: CDR1 PRHDT and CDR2 FYEKMQ (reference sequence). The CDR3 spells CASSASDRFYGYTF. CDR3 bases: TGTGCCAGCAGCGCCTCGGACAGGTTTTATGGCTACACCTTC. The whole variable domain, filled in from reference TRBV13 and TRBJ1-2, reads AAGVIQSPRHLIKEKRETATLKCYPIPRHDTVYWYQQGPGQDPQFLISFYEKMQSDKGSIPDRFSAQQFSDYHSELNMSSLELGDSALYFCASSASDRFYGYTFGSGTRLTVV.

This clonotype was seen at least ten times. The chain employs TRBV27 and TRBJ2-1, with TRBD1 matching 8 bases. This CDR3 comprises 15 residues. Germline loops: CDR1 MNHEY, CDR2 SMNVEV (reference sequence). V lost 5 bases and J lost 7; bases outside the gene matches: 10. The CDR3 nucleotides are TGTGCCAGCAGTCCAATACAGGGGGGCACTAATGAGCAGTTCTTC. Residues: CASSPIQGGTNEQFF.

J is TRBJ1-1 and V is TRBV29-1; possibly TRBD1 for D (6 bases). Germline CDR1 SQVTM, CDR2 ANQGSEA. V shed 3 bases and J shed 5 bases, with 19 bases lying between them. The CDR3 extends over 15 amino acids. CDR3 sequence reads: CSVEGGYIGGTEAFF. The CDR3 DNA sequence: TGCAGCGTTGAGGGAGGCTACATAGGGGGAACTGAAGCTTTCTTT.